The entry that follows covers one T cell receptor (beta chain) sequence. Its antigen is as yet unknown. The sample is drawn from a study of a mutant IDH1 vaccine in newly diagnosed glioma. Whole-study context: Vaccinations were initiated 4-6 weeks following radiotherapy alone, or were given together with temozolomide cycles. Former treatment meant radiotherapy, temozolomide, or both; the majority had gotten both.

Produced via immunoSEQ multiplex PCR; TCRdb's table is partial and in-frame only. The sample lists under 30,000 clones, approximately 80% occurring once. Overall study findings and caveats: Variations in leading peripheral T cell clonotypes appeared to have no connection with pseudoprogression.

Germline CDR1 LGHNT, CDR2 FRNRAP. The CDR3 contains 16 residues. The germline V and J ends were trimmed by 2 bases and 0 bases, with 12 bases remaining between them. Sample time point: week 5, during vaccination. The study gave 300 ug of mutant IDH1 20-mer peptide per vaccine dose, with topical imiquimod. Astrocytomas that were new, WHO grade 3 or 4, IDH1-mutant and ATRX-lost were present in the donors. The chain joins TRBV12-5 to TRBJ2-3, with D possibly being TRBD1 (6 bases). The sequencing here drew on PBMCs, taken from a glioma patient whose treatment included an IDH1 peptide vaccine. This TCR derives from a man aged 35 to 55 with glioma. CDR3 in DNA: TGTGCTAGTGGTTTGCAGGGGCCTCTTAGCACAGATACGCAGTATTTT. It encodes CASGLQGPLSTDTQYF. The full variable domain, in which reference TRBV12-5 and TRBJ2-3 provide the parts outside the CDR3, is DARVTQTPRHKVTEMGQEVTMRCQPILGHNTVFWYRQTMMQGLELLAYFRNRAPLDDSGMPKDRFSAEMPDATLATLKIQPSEPRDSAVYFCASGLQGPLSTDTQYFGPGTRLTVL.